A selection of T cell receptor beta chains follows, all from one sample in a study of blood T cell repertoires in COVID-19. TCRdb keeps only in-frame clones here, not all; method: immunoSEQ multiplex PCR. The sample records 200,000 to 250,000 clones, roughly 80% being singletons. The sequenced sample consisted of peripheral blood. These receptors all stem from a woman over 75 with active or convalescent COVID-19. Both conserved end residues are part of each CDR3. D genes are given only for firm matches. Size is stated for part of the rows, as once, few or many counts, or as a class when the clone is expanded.

cdr3_length	v_call	j_call	d_call	clone_size	cdr3_aa	cdr3_nt
12	TRBV30	TRBJ2-3	.	.	CALLDWVNTQYF	TGTGCTTTACTCGACTGGGTAAATACGCAGTATTTT
17	TRBV4-1	TRBJ1-1	.	.	CASSLFKRVGLNTEAFF	TGCGCCAGCAGCCTCTTCAAGAGGGTGGGGTTAAACACTGAAGCTTTCTTT
14	TRBV27	TRBJ2-2	TRBD1	.	CATRRGRNTGELFF	TGTGCCACCCGCAGGGGGCGAAACACCGGGGAGCTGTTTTTT
13	TRBV24-1	TRBJ2-7	TRBD2	.	CATIRLAGHEQYF	TGTGCCACCATCAGACTAGCGGGACACGAGCAGTACTTC
16	TRBV7-2	TRBJ2-3	TRBD2	.	CASSLGTSGRTDTQYF	TGTGCCAGCAGCCTGGGGACTAGCGGGAGGACAGATACGCAGTATTTT
14	TRBV11-2	TRBJ2-7	TRBD1	.	CASSLYGQGGEQYF	TGTGCCAGCAGCTTATACGGACAGGGTGGAGAGCAGTACTTC
17	TRBV21-1	TRBJ1-4	.	.	CASSKAPSQGIGEKLFF	TGTGCCAGCAGCAAAGCCCCGTCTCAGGGAATCGGTGAAAAACTGTTTTTT
18	TRBV7-9	TRBJ1-2	TRBD1	.	CASSLGDRGGARGTGYTF	TGTGCCAGCAGCTTAGGAGACAGGGGCGGTGCGCGGGGAACCGGCTACACCTTC
14	TRBV6-1	TRBJ1-5	.	.	CASSEVQAGQPQHF	TGTGCCAGCAGTGAAGTACAGGCAGGCCAGCCCCAGCATTTT
12	TRBV6-5	TRBJ2-7	.	.	CASTVRSYEQYF	TGTGCCAGCACGGTACGCTCCTACGAGCAGTACTTC
15	TRBV5-4	TRBJ2-3	TRBD1	.	CASSQGGQGGDTQYF	TGTGCCAGCAGTCAAGGGGGACAGGGGGGAGATACGCAGTATTTT
17	TRBV4-1	TRBJ2-3	TRBD2	once	CASSQWLAGGTTDTQYF	TGCGCCAGCAGCCAATGGCTAGCGGGGGGGACCACAGATACGCAGTATTTT
17	TRBV7-3	TRBJ2-1	TRBD1	.	CASSLTSGDRGNNEQFF	TGTGCCAGCAGCTTAACGAGCGGGGACAGGGGAAACAATGAGCAGTTCTTC
15	TRBV18	TRBJ1-1	.	.	CASSGMGGENTEAFF	TGTGCCAGCTCGGGAATGGGGGGGGAGAACACTGAAGCTTTCTTT
16	TRBV5-1	TRBJ1-1	TRBD1	.	CASSSRTGQMNTEAFF	TGCGCCAGCAGCTCGCGGACAGGGCAGATGAACACTGAAGCTTTCTTT
15	TRBV5-4	TRBJ2-2	.	.	CASSSVRGQTGELFF	TGTGCCAGCAGCTCCGTTCGGGGACAAACCGGGGAGCTGTTTTTT
17	TRBV18	TRBJ2-5	TRBD2	.	CASSPPGLAVGRETQYF	TGTGCCAGCTCACCACCCGGACTAGCGGTGGGGAGAGAAACCCAGTACTTC
15	TRBV27	TRBJ2-7	TRBD1	.	CASSSWTGGSYEQYF	TGTGCCAGCAGTTCATGGACAGGGGGCTCCTACGAGCAGTACTTC
14	TRBV6-4	TRBJ2-3	TRBD2	.	CASSDSLAGDTQYF	TGTGCCAGCAGTGACTCCCTAGCGGGAGATACGCAGTATTTT
17	TRBV5-1	TRBJ1-2	.	.	CASSLDPTGTGYYGYTF	TGCGCCAGCAGCTTGGACCCCACAGGGACGGGTTACTATGGCTACACCTTC
16	TRBV7-9	TRBJ1-4	.	.	CASSPGLHATNEKLFF	TGTGCCAGCAGCCCAGGACTACATGCAACTAATGAAAAACTGTTTTTT
12	TRBV28	TRBJ2-1	TRBD2	.	CASSPIAGGLFF	TGTGCCAGCAGCCCGATAGCGGGGGGTCTGTTCTTC
16	TRBV6-1	TRBJ2-7	TRBD1	.	CASSELPGQGSIEQYF	TGTGCCAGCAGTGAACTTCCGGGACAGGGGTCAATCGAGCAGTACTTC
15	TRBV7-9	TRBJ1-1	.	.	CASSFGARWVSEAFF	TGTGCCAGCAGCTTTGGGGCACGGTGGGTATCTGAAGCTTTCTTT
16	TRBV28	TRBJ2-2	TRBD2	.	CASSRTGGIGTGELFF	TGTGCCAGCAGCCGTACGGGGGGGATTGGGACCGGGGAGCTGTTTTTT
15	TRBV6-5	TRBJ1-1	TRBD1	.	CASSYRTGSNTEAFF	TGTGCCAGCAGTTACCGGACAGGGAGTAACACTGAAGCTTTCTTT
15	TRBV24-1	TRBJ1-2	TRBD1	.	CATSDLPGQGYGYTF	TGTGCCACCAGTGATTTGCCTGGACAGGGCTATGGCTACACCTTC
15	TRBV5-1	TRBJ1-6	TRBD1	.	CASSLTGQGNSPLHF	TGCGCCAGCAGCCTCACGGGACAGGGTAATTCACCCCTCCACTTT
14	TRBV12-2	TRBJ2-1	.	.	CASRLGRETNEQFF	TGTGCAAGTCGCTTAGGTCGGGAAACCAATGAGCAGTTCTTC
15	TRBV6-6	TRBJ2-1	.	.	CASSYRFGELGEQFF	TGTGCCAGCAGTTATCGTTTCGGTGAGCTTGGTGAGCAGTTCTTC
16	TRBV25-1	TRBJ1-2	.	.	CASSAPSGTPNYGYTF	TGTGCCAGCAGCGCCCCGTCGGGGACACCCAACTATGGCTACACCTTC
16	TRBV18	TRBJ1-3	.	.	CASSYSQGHSGNTIYF	TGTGCCAGCTCATACTCCCAGGGGCACTCTGGAAACACCATATATTTT
16	TRBV5-8	TRBJ2-1	TRBD2	.	CASSRAGLATYNEQFF	TGTGCCAGCAGCCGGGCGGGACTAGCGACCTACAATGAGCAGTTCTTC
14	TRBV30	TRBJ1-3	.	.	CAWSRRSSGNTIYF	TGTGCCTGGAGCAGACGGAGCTCTGGAAACACCATATATTTT
14	TRBV29-1	TRBJ2-1	TRBD2	.	CSAAGTSGINEQFF	TGCAGCGCTGCCGGGACTAGCGGGATCAATGAGCAGTTCTTC
13	TRBV10-3	TRBJ2-2	TRBD2	.	CALRAGGSGELFF	TGTGCCTTGCGGGCGGGAGGTTCCGGGGAGCTGTTTTTT
16	TRBV18	TRBJ2-1	TRBD2	.	CASSTQRGVNLNEQFF	TGTGCCAGCTCAACGCAGCGGGGGGTCAATCTAAATGAGCAGTTCTTC
13	TRBV7-9	TRBJ1-1	.	.	CATEAGDTTEAFF	TGTGCCACCGAAGCCGGTGACACCACTGAAGCTTTCTTT
13	TRBV27	TRBJ2-7	.	.	CASSQQSSHEQYF	TGTGCCAGCAGTCAACAATCTTCCCACGAGCAGTACTTC
16	TRBV11-2	TRBJ1-6	.	few	CASSPQTQGLNSPLHF	TGTGCCAGCAGCCCCCAAACCCAGGGCCTTAATTCACCCCTCCACTTT
14	TRBV7-2	TRBJ1-5	TRBD1	once	CASSSGQPNQPQHF	TGTGCCAGCAGCTCGGGACAGCCCAATCAGCCCCAGCATTTT
13	TRBV6-2/TRBV6-3	TRBJ1-1	.	.	CASSLIAGAEAFF	TGTGCCAGCAGCCTAATCGCCGGGGCTGAAGCTTTCTTT
14	TRBV27	TRBJ2-2	TRBD2	.	CANPGGDTSGELFF	TGTGCCAACCCGGGGGGGGACACTTCTGGGGAGCTGTTTTTT
14	TRBV7-2	TRBJ2-7	.	.	CASSPGGGRYEQYF	TGTGCCAGCAGCCCCGGGGGCGGGAGATACGAGCAGTACTTC
15	TRBV28	TRBJ1-2	TRBD1	.	CASSPGGQGAGGYTF	TGTGCCAGCAGTCCCGGGGGACAGGGGGCTGGGGGCTACACCTTC
15	TRBV2	TRBJ2-5	TRBD1	.	CASSGTGAPGETQYF	TGTGCCAGCAGTGGGACAGGGGCTCCCGGGGAGACCCAGTACTTC